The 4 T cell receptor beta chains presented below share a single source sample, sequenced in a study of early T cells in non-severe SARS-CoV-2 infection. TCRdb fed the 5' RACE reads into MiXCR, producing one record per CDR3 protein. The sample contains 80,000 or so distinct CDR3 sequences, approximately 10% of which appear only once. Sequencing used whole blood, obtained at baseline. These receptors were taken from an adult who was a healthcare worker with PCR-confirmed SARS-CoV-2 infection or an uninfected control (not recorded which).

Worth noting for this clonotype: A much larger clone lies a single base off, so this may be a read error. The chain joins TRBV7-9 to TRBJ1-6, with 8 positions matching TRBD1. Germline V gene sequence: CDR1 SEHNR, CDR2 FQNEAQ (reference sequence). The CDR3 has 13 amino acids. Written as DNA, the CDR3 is TGTGCCAGCACCATGACAGGGGAATCACCCATCCACTTT. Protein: CASTMTGESPIHF. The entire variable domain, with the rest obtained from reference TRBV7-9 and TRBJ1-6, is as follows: DTGVSQNPRHKITKRGQNVTFRCDPISEHNRLYWYRQTLGQGPEFLTYFQNEAQLEKSRLLSDRFSAERPKGSFSTLEIQRTEQGDSAMYLCASTMTGESPIHFGNGTRLTVT.

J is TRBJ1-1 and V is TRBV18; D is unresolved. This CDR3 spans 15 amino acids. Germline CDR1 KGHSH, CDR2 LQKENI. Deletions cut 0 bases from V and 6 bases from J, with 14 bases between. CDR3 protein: CASSPPFGVSAEAFF. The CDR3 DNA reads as TGTGCCAGCTCACCACCATTTGGGGTTTCGGCTGAAGCTTTCTTT. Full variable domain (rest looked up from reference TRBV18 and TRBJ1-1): NAGVMQNPRHLVRRRGQEARLRCSPMKGHSHVYWYRQLPEEGLKFMVYLQKENIIDESGMPKERFSAEFPKEGPSILRIQQVVRGDSAAYFCASSPPFGVSAEAFFGQGTRLTVV.

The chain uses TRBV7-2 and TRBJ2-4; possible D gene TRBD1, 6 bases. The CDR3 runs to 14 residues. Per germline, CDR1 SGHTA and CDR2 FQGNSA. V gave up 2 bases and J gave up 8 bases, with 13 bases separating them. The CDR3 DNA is TGTGCCAGCAGCTTAACCAAGGGGGTAGACATTCAGTACTTC. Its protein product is CASSLTKGVDIQYF.

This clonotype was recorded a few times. This CDR3 is CASSQSLYGYTF. The CDR3 coding sequence is TGTGCCAGCAGCCAAAGTCTCTATGGCTACACCTTC. V usage is TRBV3-1 and J usage is TRBJ1-2; no reliable D call. Trimming left V 2 bases short and J 4 bases short, with 5 bases between. This CDR3 is built from 12 residues. Germline assignment: CDR1 LGHDT and CDR2 YNNKEL (reference sequence).